This T cell receptor (beta chain) came from a study of blood T cell repertoires in COVID-19. Background on the study: Spain, Italy and the United States supplied samples that represented acute and convalescent COVID-19. Sample material is recorded as cDNA or gDNA derived from T cells, B-cell-depleted T cells, or PBMCs.

Using immunoSEQ multiplex PCR, the repertoire was profiled, and TCRdb retains in-frame clones only, with some absent. Among roughly 150,000 clones listed, around 82% were seen once. Trimming at V came to 8 bases and at J to 2 bases, leaving 1 base not matched to a gene. The CDR3 runs to 12 residues. CDR1 and CDR2 from the germline V gene are SEHNR and FQNEAQ (reference sequence). Sequencing input: peripheral blood. The V call is TRBV7-9, the J call TRBJ2-7; 9 bases map to TRBD1. The sequence derives from a human donor in a cohort sampled during active COVID-19. CDR3: CASDRGTYEQYF. In DNA form, the CDR3 reads TGTGCCAGCGACAGGGGGACCTACGAGCAGTACTTC.